This T cell receptor (beta chain) was identified during a study of blood T cell repertoires in COVID-19. The wider study: Samples came from the United States, Italy and Spain, spanning acute and convalescent COVID-19.

Per the original data handling: Amplification of reference gene primers provided the estimated nucleated cell counts. Assay: immunoSEQ multiplex PCR; the TCRdb copy retains only in-frame clones and omits some. Clone size and the V and J calls come from that table; the DNA yielded D and trimming. The sample records about 87,000 clones, less than 95% being singletons. After removal of 0 bases from V and 9 bases from J, the junction contained 2 bases not matched to a gene. Looked up from germline, CDR1 is SGDLS and CDR2 is YYNGEE. The CDR3 consists of 15 residues. Patients at the Seattle site were enrolled during active infection and followed longitudinally.

The receptor was isolated from a young man with COVID-19, enrolled during active disease. V usage is TRBV9 and J usage is TRBJ1-6; 11 positions match TRBD1. The sequencing input was peripheral blood. The CDR3, as DNA: TGTGCCAGCAGCGTAGGAGGGACAGGGGGTTCACCCCTCCACTTT. Translating gives CASSVGGTGGSPLHF.